This TCR beta chain is from a study of T-cell reconstitution after alpha-beta-depleted transplantation in children. The TCRbeta library was prepared with unique molecular identifiers. TCRdb re-derived calls from the PCR reads in MiXCR, one entry per CDR3 protein. The data contain about 980,000 distinct CDR3 sequences, roughly 29% of them singletons. The CDR3 runs 12 residues. Germline V gene lookup returns CDR1 SGHTA and CDR2 FQGNSA. Trimming shortened V by 5 bases and J by 5 bases, and 10 bases separated the two germline ends. As for this clonotype: Its specificity is not known.

Study-level results: Newly produced T cells mostly accounted for T-cell counts and diversity one year post-transplant. Alpha-beta T cells present about two months after transplant were reported to originate from several hundred expanded graft clones. Surviving recipient T cells and thymic progenitors accounted for the high day-60 TCRbeta diversity observed in some patients.

The material was PBMCs, mostly from graft donor cells, obtained 360 days after TCRalphabeta/CD19-depleted stem cell transplant. The source of this sequence is a boy younger than two who had a stem cell transplant for SCID, so the T cells may come from the graft donor. This rearrangement joins TRBV7-2 to TRBJ2-7; D not certain. CDR3 DNA sequence: TGTGCCAGCAGCCTAGGGTACGACGAGCAGTACTTC. As protein: CASSLGYDEQYF.